These T cell receptor beta chains were read from a single sample in a study of CD8 T cells in ankylosing spondylitis. Using its own MiXCR run on the 5' RACE reads, TCRdb lists one record per CDR3 protein. The profile covers fewer than 500,000 distinct CDR3 sequences, with about 20% appearing a single time and about a sixth taken by the ten largest. The sample comprised blood, either unsorted or a sorted T cell fraction (not recorded which). The source of these receptors is a male donor with ankylosing spondylitis. Each CDR3 is given with its conserved first and last residue. Each record gives: D gene, V gene, J gene, clone size, CDR3 protein, CDR3 DNA. D genes are given only for firm matches. Size values are once, few and many counts, or a class for expanded clones, and some rows have none.

D gene: NA
V gene: TRBV14
J gene: TRBJ2-2
clone size: NA
CDR3 protein: CASSQETTGNTGELFF
CDR3 DNA: TGTGCCAGCAGCCAAGAGACGACAGGGAACACCGGGGAGCTGTTTTTT

D gene: TRBD2
V gene: TRBV20-1
J gene: TRBJ2-5
clone size: NA
CDR3 protein: CSAGGLAGGSRETQYF
CDR3 DNA: TGCAGTGCTGGCGGACTAGCGGGAGGAAGTCGAGAGACCCAGTACTTC

D gene: NA
V gene: TRBV5-1
J gene: TRBJ1-4
clone size: NA
CDR3 protein: CASSYRDNEKLFF
CDR3 DNA: TGCGCCAGTTCGTACAGGGACAATGAAAAACTGTTTTTT

D gene: NA
V gene: TRBV30
J gene: TRBJ2-7
clone size: few
CDR3 protein: CAWSTTGTYTYEQYF
CDR3 DNA: TGTGCCTGGAGTACTACTGGGACGTATACTTACGAGCAGTACTTC

D gene: NA
V gene: TRBV29-1
J gene: TRBJ2-7
clone size: NA
CDR3 protein: CSVGTPGRSYEQYF
CDR3 DNA: TGCAGCGTCGGGACTCCAGGGCGCTCCTACGAGCAGTACTTC

D gene: TRBD1
V gene: TRBV20-1
J gene: TRBJ2-5
clone size: few
CDR3 protein: CSAGQGLGEETQYF
CDR3 DNA: TGCAGTGCTGGACAGGGATTGGGAGAAGAGACCCAGTACTTC

D gene: TRBD2
V gene: TRBV10-1
J gene: TRBJ2-2
clone size: NA
CDR3 protein: CASSESAGANTGELFF
CDR3 DNA: TGCGCCAGCAGTGAGTCGGCGGGAGCGAACACCGGGGAGCTGTTTTTT

D gene: NA
V gene: TRBV11-2
J gene: TRBJ2-5
clone size: few
CDR3 protein: CASSLGRSGETQYF
CDR3 DNA: TGTGCCAGCAGCTTAGGGAGGTCCGGTGAGACCCAGTACTTC

D gene: NA
V gene: TRBV7-8
J gene: TRBJ1-1
clone size: few
CDR3 protein: CASSLVWAGVPEAFF
CDR3 DNA: TGTGCCAGCAGCTTAGTATGGGCAGGGGTGCCTGAAGCTTTCTTT

D gene: TRBD2
V gene: TRBV30
J gene: TRBJ2-1
clone size: NA
CDR3 protein: CAWSVGLAGGDEQFF
CDR3 DNA: TGTGCCTGGAGTGTAGGACTAGCGGGAGGAGATGAGCAGTTCTTC

D gene: TRBD1
V gene: TRBV2
J gene: TRBJ1-1
clone size: few
CDR3 protein: CASRDSNTEAFF
CDR3 DNA: TGTGCCAGCCGGGACAGTAACACTGAAGCTTTCTTT

D gene: NA
V gene: TRBV7-2
J gene: TRBJ2-1
clone size: NA
CDR3 protein: CASSLGPQEPNNEQFF
CDR3 DNA: TGTGCCAGCAGCTTAGGGCCGCAGGAGCCAAACAATGAGCAGTTCTTC

D gene: TRBD1
V gene: TRBV14
J gene: TRBJ2-7
clone size: few
CDR3 protein: CASSQELTGSEQYF
CDR3 DNA: TGTGCCAGCAGCCAAGAGTTGACAGGGTCCGAGCAGTACTTC

D gene: TRBD1
V gene: TRBV3-1
J gene: TRBJ2-7
clone size: few
CDR3 protein: CASSLTGTGTYEQYF
CDR3 DNA: TGTGCCAGCAGCCTCACCGGGACAGGGACCTACGAGCAGTACTTC

D gene: NA
V gene: TRBV2
J gene: TRBJ1-1
clone size: NA
CDR3 protein: CASNRDLNTEAFF
CDR3 DNA: TGTGCCAGTAACAGGGACCTGAACACTGAAGCTTTCTTT

D gene: NA
V gene: TRBV12-5
J gene: TRBJ2-3
clone size: NA
CDR3 protein: CASGPGQGYPQRQYF
CDR3 DNA: TGTGCTAGTGGTCCGGGGCAGGGCTATCCTCAACGTCAGTATTTT

D gene: NA
V gene: TRBV6-1
J gene: TRBJ1-1
clone size: NA
CDR3 protein: CASSARENTEAFF
CDR3 DNA: TGTGCCAGCAGTGCCCGAGAGAACACTGAAGCTTTCTTT

D gene: NA
V gene: TRBV9
J gene: TRBJ2-3
clone size: NA
CDR3 protein: CASSVAGHASTDTQYF
CDR3 DNA: TGTGCCAGCAGCGTAGCAGGCCATGCTAGCACAGATACGCAGTATTTT

D gene: TRBD2
V gene: TRBV20-1
J gene: TRBJ2-3
clone size: NA
CDR3 protein: CSARPGLAGVRDTQYF
CDR3 DNA: TGCAGTGCTAGGCCGGGACTAGCGGGAGTGCGAGATACGCAGTATTTT

D gene: NA
V gene: TRBV5-1
J gene: TRBJ2-7
clone size: many
CDR3 protein: CASSLPAADYEQYF
CDR3 DNA: TGCGCCAGCAGTCTACCAGCGGCAGACTACGAGCAGTACTTC

D gene: TRBD1
V gene: TRBV5-1
J gene: TRBJ2-7
clone size: few
CDR3 protein: CASRDRGEQYF
CDR3 DNA: TGCGCCAGCAGAGACAGGGGTGAGCAGTACTTC

D gene: NA
V gene: TRBV30
J gene: TRBJ2-3
clone size: few
CDR3 protein: CAWSSDLADTQYF
CDR3 DNA: TGTGCCTGGAGTAGTGATTTGGCAGATACGCAGTATTTT

D gene: TRBD1
V gene: TRBV20-1
J gene: TRBJ2-1
clone size: NA
CDR3 protein: CSAPDRERSSYNEQFF
CDR3 DNA: TGCAGTGCCCCCGACAGGGAGCGGAGCTCCTACAATGAGCAGTTCTTC

D gene: TRBD1
V gene: TRBV28
J gene: TRBJ1-1
clone size: NA
CDR3 protein: CASRYVRQGGRLALDTEAFF
CDR3 DNA: TGTGCCAGCCGTTACGTACGACAGGGGGGGCGTTTGGCTCTGGACACTGAAGCTTTCTTT

D gene: NA
V gene: TRBV28
J gene: TRBJ1-2
clone size: few
CDR3 protein: CASSIPGPSYGYTF
CDR3 DNA: TGTGCCAGCAGTATCCCTGGGCCCAGCTATGGCTACACCTTC

D gene: NA
V gene: TRBV20-1
J gene: TRBJ1-5
clone size: NA
CDR3 protein: CSARVGLGQPQHF
CDR3 DNA: TGCAGTGCTAGAGTTGGTTTGGGGCAGCCCCAGCATTTT

D gene: TRBD2
V gene: TRBV5-1
J gene: TRBJ2-7
clone size: few
CDR3 protein: CASSSGLALLEQYF
CDR3 DNA: TGCGCCAGCAGCTCGGGACTAGCTCTCCTCGAGCAGTACTTC

D gene: NA
V gene: TRBV20-1
J gene: TRBJ1-1
clone size: NA
CDR3 protein: CSARDYREMNTEAFF
CDR3 DNA: TGCAGTGCTAGAGATTACAGGGAGATGAACACTGAAGCTTTCTTT

D gene: TRBD1
V gene: TRBV4-1
J gene: TRBJ1-2
clone size: NA
CDR3 protein: CASSQDALRQGKSNYGYTF
CDR3 DNA: TGCGCCAGCAGCCAAGATGCCCTCCGACAGGGGAAATCCAACTATGGCTACACCTTC

D gene: NA
V gene: TRBV7-2
J gene: TRBJ1-2
clone size: NA
CDR3 protein: CASSFPGRYGYTF
CDR3 DNA: TGTGCCAGCAGCTTCCCCGGACGGTATGGCTACACCTTC

D gene: NA
V gene: TRBV5-1
J gene: TRBJ1-2
clone size: NA
CDR3 protein: CASSFGQGRGYGYTF
CDR3 DNA: TGCGCCAGCAGCTTCGGGCAGGGGCGAGGCTATGGCTACACCTTC

D gene: TRBD2
V gene: TRBV2
J gene: TRBJ2-4
clone size: few
CDR3 protein: CASSPGLAGGWAKNIQYF
CDR3 DNA: TGTGCCAGCAGTCCCGGACTAGCGGGAGGGTGGGCCAAAAACATTCAGTACTTC

D gene: TRBD1
V gene: TRBV28
J gene: TRBJ1-3
clone size: NA
CDR3 protein: CASSLWTGGNTIYF
CDR3 DNA: TGTGCCAGCAGTTTATGGACAGGGGGAAACACCATATATTTT

D gene: TRBD1
V gene: TRBV5-1
J gene: TRBJ1-1
clone size: NA
CDR3 protein: CASTRTGAEAFF
CDR3 DNA: TGCGCCAGCACCCGGACAGGAGCTGAAGCTTTCTTT

D gene: NA
V gene: TRBV5-6
J gene: TRBJ2-1
clone size: NA
CDR3 protein: CASSDEGGSYNEQFF
CDR3 DNA: TGTGCCAGCAGCGATGAAGGGGGCTCCTACAATGAGCAGTTCTTC

D gene: NA
V gene: TRBV28
J gene: TRBJ1-2
clone size: NA
CDR3 protein: CASSDPIYGYTF
CDR3 DNA: TGTGCCAGCTCAGACCCTATCTATGGCTACACCTTC

D gene: TRBD2
V gene: TRBV7-3
J gene: TRBJ2-1
clone size: NA
CDR3 protein: CASINATPEGGPNEQFF
CDR3 DNA: TGTGCCAGCATCAACGCCACCCCCGAGGGAGGGCCCAATGAGCAGTTCTTC

D gene: TRBD1
V gene: TRBV7-8
J gene: TRBJ2-5
clone size: few
CDR3 protein: CASTQTGGRGETQYF
CDR3 DNA: TGTGCCAGCACCCAGACAGGGGGCCGGGGAGAGACCCAGTACTTC

D gene: NA
V gene: TRBV18
J gene: TRBJ1-1
clone size: few
CDR3 protein: CASSPERHSEAFF
CDR3 DNA: TGTGCCAGCTCACCAGAAAGACACTCTGAAGCTTTCTTT

D gene: NA
V gene: TRBV20-1
J gene: TRBJ2-3
clone size: NA
CDR3 protein: CSARGRAGGTDTQYF
CDR3 DNA: TGCAGTGCTAGAGGAAGGGCCGGGGGCACAGATACGCAGTATTTT

D gene: NA
V gene: TRBV5-1
J gene: TRBJ2-2
clone size: few
CDR3 protein: CASSLVSSRTGELFF
CDR3 DNA: TGCGCCAGCAGCTTGGTAAGCAGTCGCACCGGGGAGCTGTTTTTT

D gene: NA
V gene: TRBV12-3/TRBV12-4
J gene: TRBJ2-3
clone size: few
CDR3 protein: CASSPGAGSTDTQYF
CDR3 DNA: TGTGCCAGCAGTCCCGGGGCCGGTAGCACAGATACGCAGTATTTT

D gene: NA
V gene: TRBV7-3
J gene: TRBJ2-1
clone size: few
CDR3 protein: CASIQSHWREDEQFF
CDR3 DNA: TGTGCCAGCATCCAATCCCACTGGCGGGAAGATGAGCAGTTCTTC

D gene: NA
V gene: TRBV29-1
J gene: TRBJ2-1
clone size: NA
CDR3 protein: CSGGLNEQFF
CDR3 DNA: TGCAGCGGGGGACTCAATGAGCAGTTCTTC

D gene: NA
V gene: TRBV7-2
J gene: TRBJ2-7
clone size: NA
CDR3 protein: CASSLMWGQPYEQYF
CDR3 DNA: TGTGCCAGCAGCTTAATGTGGGGTCAGCCCTACGAGCAGTACTTC

D gene: TRBD1
V gene: TRBV5-1
J gene: TRBJ2-1
clone size: NA
CDR3 protein: CASSLAAQGAKNEQFF
CDR3 DNA: TGCGCCAGCAGCTTGGCGGCTCAGGGGGCGAAAAATGAGCAGTTCTTC

D gene: TRBD2
V gene: TRBV19
J gene: TRBJ2-1
clone size: few
CDR3 protein: CATNSLAGGHNEQFF
CDR3 DNA: TGTGCCACCAACTCACTAGCGGGAGGTCACAATGAGCAGTTCTTC

D gene: NA
V gene: TRBV6-5
J gene: TRBJ1-6
clone size: NA
CDR3 protein: CASSYSGEGSPLHF
CDR3 DNA: TGTGCCAGCAGTTACTCGGGGGAAGGGTCACCCCTCCACTTT

D gene: NA
V gene: TRBV5-4
J gene: TRBJ1-2
clone size: NA
CDR3 protein: CASSLGVTRNYGYTF
CDR3 DNA: TGTGCCAGCAGCTTGGGCGTTACGAGAAACTATGGCTACACCTTC

D gene: NA
V gene: TRBV7-2
J gene: TRBJ2-7
clone size: few
CDR3 protein: CASSLVKSSYEQYF
CDR3 DNA: TGTGCCAGCAGCTTAGTAAAATCGAGCTACGAGCAGTACTTC

D gene: TRBD1
V gene: TRBV5-1
J gene: TRBJ2-3
clone size: few
CDR3 protein: CASSWKQGAGTDTQYF
CDR3 DNA: TGCGCCAGCAGCTGGAAGCAGGGGGCCGGCACAGATACGCAGTATTTT